Below, 31 T cell receptor beta chains from the same sample are listed, as sequenced in a study of Ad26.COV2.S vaccination and SARS-CoV-2 variants. Described treatment: some 20 received Ad26.COV2.S at low or high dose, single or two shots; 5 received placebo; per-sample allocation not given. On day 63 after the first injection, vaccine and placebo recipients gave samples. The assay was immunoSEQ multiplex PCR, and TCRdb's table has in-frame clones only and misses some. This table holds about 330,000 clones, almost 90% found once. The sequences come from peripheral blood, collected in a trial of Ad26.COV2.S vaccine versus placebo. The source is a person aged 18-60 years who received the Ad26.COV2.S COVID-19 vaccine or a placebo.

CDR3: CASSLSGLTEQYF. As DNA, the CDR3 is TGTGCCAGCAGCTTGTCGGGCCTAACCGAGCAGTACTTC. The chain couples TRBV5-4 to TRBJ2-7, with unresolved D. V dropped 1 base and J dropped 6 bases, with 11 bases sitting between them. Germline assignment: CDR1 SGHNT and CDR2 YYREEE (reference sequence). The CDR3 is 13 amino acids.

The gene calls are TRBV13 and TRBJ2-6; TRBD1 is a possible D gene (5 bases). The CDR3 contains 15 residues. CDR1 is PRHDT and CDR2 is FYEKMQ in the germline V gene (reference sequence). V gave up 5 bases and J gave up 0 bases, with 8 bases separating them. The CDR3 nucleotides are TGTGCCAGCAGCGCCGACAGCTCTGGGGCCAACGTCCTGACTTTC. Translating gives CASSADSSGANVLTF. The full variable domain, completed using reference TRBV13 and TRBJ2-6, is AAGVIQSPRHLIKEKRETATLKCYPIPRHDTVYWYQQGPGQDPQFLISFYEKMQSDKGSIPDRFSAQQFSDYHSELNMSSLELGDSALYFCASSADSSGANVLTFGAGSRLTVL.

The rearrangement joins TRBV6-5 to TRBJ1-1; D is unresolved. Trimming took 5 bases from V and 1 from J, leaving 8 bases between them. CDR3 size: 13 residues. CDR1 and CDR2 from the germline V gene are MNHEY and SVGAGI. Written as DNA, the CDR3 is TGTGCCAGCAGTCCGTGGAGGAACACTGAAGCTTTCTTT. Its protein is CASSPWRNTEAFF.

Only one count was recorded for this clone. The genes are TRBV9 and TRBJ2-7; D is uncertain. V was pared by 4 bases and J by 2 bases, with 13 bases between. CDR1 and CDR2 (germline): SGDLS, YYNGEE. The CDR3 totals 14 residues. The CDR3 loop reads CASSPYLGAYEQYF. As DNA, the CDR3 is TGTGCCAGCAGCCCCTACTTGGGCGCCTACGAGCAGTACTTC.

The V gene is TRBV7-2, the J gene TRBJ1-2, with D perhaps TRBD1 (5 bases). This CDR3 has 15 amino acids. With 1 base removed from V and 4 bases from J, the gap between germline ends came to 13 bases. Per the germline V gene, CDR1 is SGHTA and CDR2 is FQGNSA. CDR3: CASSLDGGLIYGYTF. Written as DNA, the CDR3 is TGTGCCAGCAGCTTAGACGGGGGTTTGATCTATGGCTACACCTTC.

In DNA form, the CDR3 reads TGTGCCAGCAGCTCCACCATCCGACTAGCGGCTTACAATGAGCAGTTCTTC. It encodes CASSSTIRLAAYNEQFF. The chain is built from TRBV7-9 and TRBJ2-1; 9 nucleotides line up with TRBD2. The V segment lost 4 bases and the J segment 4 bases; nucleotides outside the gene matches: 11. Germline V CDR1 and CDR2: SEHNR, FQNEAQ (reference sequence). CDR3 size: 17 residues.

The chain carries TRBV27 and TRBJ2-1; D might be TRBD2 (5 bases). Between the trimmed V and J ends, which lost 5 bases and 0 bases, there was a span of 14 bases. The germline V gene has CDR1 MNHEY and CDR2 SMNVEV (reference sequence). The CDR3 totals 16 residues. The CDR3 spells CASSPSGGDSYNEQFF. The CDR3 nucleotides read TGTGCCAGCAGTCCCAGCGGAGGAGACTCCTACAATGAGCAGTTCTTC.

The chain joins TRBV7-9 to TRBJ2-1; the D call may be TRBD1 or TRBD2 (7 bases each). CDR3 length: 16 amino acids. V lost 1 base to trimming and J lost 4 bases, with 14 bases between them. From germline, CDR1 is SEHNR and CDR2 FQNEAQ (reference sequence). CDR3 DNA sequence: TGTGCCAGCAGCTTAGGGGAGGGGGCCGGGTACAATGAGCAGTTCTTC. Encoded protein: CASSLGEGAGYNEQFF. Looking up the rest from reference TRBV7-9 and TRBJ2-1 gives the full variable domain: DTGVSQNPRHKITKRGQNVTFRCDPISEHNRLYWYRQTLGQGPEFLTYFQNEAQLEKSRLLSDRFSAERPKGSFSTLEIQRTEQGDSAMYLCASSLGEGAGYNEQFFGPGTRLTVL.

A single count supports this clone. This chain links TRBV5-1 with TRBJ1-2; 7 bases line up with TRBD1. This CDR3 comprises 16 residues. With 4 bases clipped from V and 0 bases from J, the junction kept 9 bases outside the gene matches. Germline CDR1 reads SGHRS; CDR2 reads YFSETQ. CDR3 protein: CASSRSRTGSNYGYTF. The CDR3 DNA follows: TGCGCCAGCAGCAGAAGTAGGACAGGCTCTAACTATGGCTACACCTTC.

This clone was counted a few times. The V call is TRBV18, the J call TRBJ1-2; 8 nucleotides agree with TRBD1. This CDR3 has 14 residues. V trimming: 2 bases; J trimming: 3 bases; junction bases outside the gene matches: 2. Per germline, CDR1 KGHSH and CDR2 LQKENI. The DNA of the CDR3 is TGTGCCAGCTCACCAGCGACAGGGGACTATGGCTACACCTTC. It encodes CASSPATGDYGYTF.

The V gene is TRBV6-5, the J gene TRBJ1-5, with D uncertain. CDR1 is MNHEY, CDR2 SVGAGI, per germline. The CDR3 is 11 amino acids. V lost 7 bases and J 5 bases, leaving 6 bases between the germline ends. The CDR3 DNA reads as TGTGCCAGCACAACCCATCAGCCCCAGCATTTT. Its translation: CASTTHQPQHF.

This clone has more than one count but fewer than ten. V and J are TRBV3-1 (or the pseudogene TRBV3-2) and TRBJ2-2; D perhaps matches TRBD2 (6 bases). V shed 3 bases and J shed 5 bases, with 13 bases lying between them. CDR1 LGHDT and CDR2 YNNKEL come from the germline V gene (reference sequence). The CDR3 sequence is 15 residues long. CDR3 in amino acids: CASSHYTRGTGELFF. The DNA for the CDR3 is TGTGCCAGCAGCCACTACACCCGGGGGACCGGGGAGCTGTTTTTT.

The chain uses TRBV18 and TRBJ1-2; 7 bases line up with TRBD1. V trimming: 2 bases; J trimming: 6 bases; junction bases outside the gene matches: 9. CDR1 is KGHSH and CDR2 is LQKENI in the germline V gene. The CDR3 is made up of 15 amino acids. CDR3 sequence: CASSPSSGQSNGYTF. The CDR3 region has the DNA TGTGCCAGCTCACCATCATCGGGACAGTCGAATGGCTACACCTTC.

CDR3 in amino acids: CATLLGTPAEGYTF. CDR3 coding DNA: TGTGCCACGCTCCTCGGGACACCAGCCGAGGGCTACACCTTC. This chain uses TRBV2 with TRBJ1-2, with D possibly being TRBD1 (6 bases). From germline, CDR1 is SNHLY and CDR2 FYNNEI. The CDR3 runs 14 residues. The V and J ends lost 10 bases and 8 bases respectively, with 23 bases between them.

This clone was found a few times. The chain combines TRBV5-1 with TRBJ1-1; tentative D call: TRBD1 (5 bases). Between the trimmed V and J ends, which lost 1 base and 0 bases, there was a span of 13 bases. Germline loops: CDR1 SGHRS, CDR2 YFSETQ. The CDR3 sequence is 16 residues long. The CDR3 loop is CASSLLGTEMNTEAFF. The CDR3 bases are TGCGCCAGCAGCTTGTTGGGGACGGAGATGAACACTGAAGCTTTCTTT.

The gene calls are TRBV28 and TRBJ2-2; 10 positions match TRBD1. V shed 8 bases, J shed 7 bases, and the junction held 10 bases outside the gene matches. The CDR3 runs to 15 residues. The V gene's germline CDR1 is MDHEN and CDR2 SYDVKM. CDR3 sequence reads: CASLPGQGNVGELFF. CDR3 DNA: TGTGCCAGCCTACCGGGACAGGGGAACGTCGGGGAGCTGTTTTTT.

This chain connects TRBV28 to TRBJ1-2; 8 nucleotides agree with TRBD1. Germline V gene sequence: CDR1 MDHEN, CDR2 SYDVKM. After removal of 6 bases from V and 6 bases from J, the junction contained 9 bases not matched to a gene. The CDR3 spans 14 residues. CDR3 region: CASSPWTGSHGYTF. The CDR3 nucleotides are TGTGCCAGCAGCCCCTGGACAGGGTCCCATGGCTACACCTTC.

This clone was detected once. The chain recombines TRBV19 with TRBJ1-5, with D possibly matching TRBD1 (5 bases). The CDR3 totals 16 residues. V was clipped by 4 bases and J by 2 bases, with 15 bases between them. Germline-derived CDR1 and CDR2 are LNHDA and SQIVND (reference sequence). This chain's CDR3 is CASSTSTGAGNQPQHF. The CDR3 DNA sequence: TGTGCCAGTAGTACCTCGACCGGGGCGGGCAATCAGCCCCAGCATTTT.

The V call is TRBV4-1, the J call TRBJ2-3; unclear D gene. This CDR3 contains 15 residues. V dropped 4 bases and J dropped 4 bases, with 15 bases sitting between them. In germline, CDR1 is MGHRA, CDR2 YSYEKL. The CDR3 here is CASSLGTPLSDTQYF. CDR3 bases: TGCGCCAGCAGCCTCGGAACTCCCCTATCAGATACGCAGTATTTT.

The rearrangement links TRBV5-6 to TRBJ1-2; no firm D call. Deletions cut 2 bases from V and 3 bases from J, with 11 bases between. Germline CDR1 SGHDT, CDR2 YYEEEE. The CDR3 totals 14 residues. The CDR3 region is CASSFLDQDYGYTF. CDR3 sequence (DNA): TGTGCCAGCAGCTTCTTGGACCAGGACTATGGCTACACCTTC.

The J gene is TRBJ2-7, the V gene TRBV6-5; tentative D call: TRBD2 (5 bases). CDR1 is MNHEY and CDR2 is SVGAGI in the germline V gene. This CDR3 spans 15 amino acids. Trimming pared 0 bases from V and 0 bases from J, leaving 9 bases between. The CDR3 DNA follows: TGTGCCAGCAGTTACTCGGAAGGGAGCTCCTACGAGCAGTACTTC. Translation: CASSYSEGSSYEQYF.

With respect to this clone: Other DNA sequences of this sample code for an identical CDR3. The chain links TRBV29-1 to TRBJ1-2; TRBD1 matches at 7 bases. The CDR3 runs 13 residues. Germline CDR1 and CDR2: SQVTM and ANQGSEA. The V segment lost 1 base and the J segment 4 bases; nucleotides outside the gene matches: 3. CDR3 coding DNA: TGCAGCGTTGAAGGACAGGGTGGCTATGGCTACACCTTC. Encoded protein: CSVEGQGGYGYTF.

The CDR3 reads CASSYGPMPNYGYTF. The CDR3, as DNA: TGTGCCAGCTCATACGGGCCGATGCCTAACTATGGCTACACCTTC. The chain links TRBV6-5 to TRBJ1-2; D not resolved. CDR3 length: 15 amino acids. The V and J ends lost 8 bases and 0 bases respectively, with 16 bases between them. Per germline, CDR1 MNHEY and CDR2 SVGAGI.

V and J are TRBV19 and TRBJ2-3; D remains ambiguous. Germline CDR1 and CDR2: LNHDA and SQIVND (reference sequence). The ends were cut back, 2 bases at V and 1 base at J, with 7 bases in the middle. This CDR3 spans 14 amino acids. In DNA, the CDR3 is TGTGCCAGTAGTATAAACGGAGGCACAGATACGCAGTATTTT. Protein product: CASSINGGTDTQYF.

The gene calls are TRBV2 and TRBJ2-1; no firm D call. CDR3 length: 14 amino acids. V lost 5 bases and J 0 bases, leaving 8 bases between the germline ends. Germline CDR1 reads SNHLY; CDR2 reads FYNNEI. CDR3 region: CASSPLSSYNEQFF. CDR3 DNA sequence: TGTGCCAGCAGTCCATTGAGCTCCTACAATGAGCAGTTCTTC.

This sequence joins TRBV4-3 and TRBJ1-3; D is possibly TRBD1 (6 bases). Germline V gene sequence: CDR1 LGHNA, CDR2 YSLEER. The CDR3 is 16 residues long. The germline V and J ends were trimmed by 0 bases and 0 bases, with 9 bases remaining between them. The CDR3, as DNA: TGCGCCAGCAGCCAAGAAGGACAGATCTCTGGAAACACCATATATTTT. It specifies CASSQEGQISGNTIYF.

The chain is built from TRBV2 and TRBJ1-1; 7 bases are a match to TRBD1. This CDR3 has 10 residues. Germline CDR1 is SNHLY and CDR2 is FYNNEI. V trimming: 7 bases; J trimming: 9 bases; junction bases outside the gene matches: 2. The CDR3 reads CASIQGKAFF. The CDR3 DNA reads TGTGCCAGCATACAGGGGAAAGCTTTCTTT. The whole variable domain, filled in from reference TRBV2 and TRBJ1-1, reads EPEVTQTPSHQVTQMGQEVILRCVPISNHLYFYWYRQILGQKVEFLVSFYNNEISEKSEIFDDQFSVERPDGSNFTLKIRSTKLEDSAMYFCASIQGKAFFGQGTRLTVV.

This rearrangement joins TRBV19 to TRBJ1-5; TRBD1 is a possible D gene (5 bases). In germline, CDR1 is LNHDA, CDR2 SQIVND (reference sequence). This CDR3 has 15 residues. Trimming stripped 7 bases from V and 4 bases from J, with 17 bases between. The CDR3 coding sequence is TGTGCCAGTATGCGCCTAGGACACGGAAATCAGCCCCAGCATTTT. This encodes CASMRLGHGNQPQHF.

CDR3 bases: TGTGCCAGCAGGTTGAGACAGGGTAACACTGAAGCTTTCTTT. The encoded protein is CASRLRQGNTEAFF. The rearrangement joins TRBV6-5 to TRBJ1-1; 7 bases agree with TRBD1. This CDR3 spans 14 amino acids. V shed 6 bases and J 2 bases; nucleotides not matched to a gene: 6. The germline V gene has CDR1 MNHEY and CDR2 SVGAGI.

Comments on this clone: Other DNA sequences of this sample code for an identical CDR3. The chain combines TRBV4-1 with TRBJ1-2; D ambiguous. The germline V gene has CDR1 MGHRA and CDR2 YSYEKL. This CDR3 has 13 amino acids. V shed 1 base and J shed 4 bases, with 7 bases lying between them. CDR3 loop: CASSQGRLYGYTF. As DNA, the CDR3 is TGCGCCAGCAGCCAAGGTCGGCTCTATGGCTACACCTTC.

V usage is TRBV4-1 and J usage is TRBJ1-2; TRBD1 is a possible D gene (5 bases). This CDR3 is 16 amino acids long. V was trimmed by 4 bases and J by 6 bases, leaving 21 bases between them. Germline values: CDR1 MGHRA, CDR2 YSYEKL. The CDR3 region has the DNA TGCGCCAGCAGCCGACCCACCCCAGGGCCACCCAATGGCTACACCTTC. It codes for CASSRPTPGPPNGYTF.